This T cell receptor beta chain appears in the sequencing data of a study of T cell responses to AZD1222 COVID-19 vaccine (dated by TCRdb to about 2021). Background for the entire study: AZD1222 recipients with second doses at about 4 weeks or about 12 weeks were pooled, because spike-specific TCR depth and breadth did not differ between schedules. A total of roughly 240 trial participants underwent TCR sequencing, of whom some 210 received two doses of AZD1222 and some 26 received two doses of the MenACWY control vaccine. Trial participants were enrolled by age into subgroups of 18-55, 56-69 and 70-plus years, and about 150, 27 and 61 TCR-sequenced participants, respectively, were included in these subgroups. Overall study results and their limits: Reportedly, close to half of the unique spike-specific TCRs recognized epitopes lying outside the regions that are mutated in the B.1.351 and B.1.1.7 variants. The 56-69-year group was small, and its depth increase did not reach significance, likely because of low power. The vaccine-associated CD4 TCRs covered the entire spike protein, and the dominant responses fell in regions 160-218 and 743-854. Spike-specific TCR breadth and depth rose significantly after two AZD1222 doses compared with day 0 and with MenACWY recipients. Most participants were white British and females outnumbered males, and the authors suggested that clonal diversity may have been underestimated. Conclusions about previously exposed vaccinees are limited, since just 5 to 7 AZD1222 recipients were seropositive for SARS-CoV-2 at baseline. Because no samples from the day 14 peak response were available, repertoires could be characterized only after the peak T cell response.

The CDR3 regions of human TCRbeta chains were analyzed by immunosequencing. The source study handled its data this way. TCRs in the repertoires were compared against a reference library of SARS-CoV-2-specific TCRs that had been generated with the MIRA antigen-specificity platform. Breadth meant the fraction of unique TCRs that were SARS-CoV-2-associated, whereas depth meant the fraction of total T cells that were SARS-CoV-2-associated. Each spike-specific TCR was assigned to its reactive spike region and to a CD4 or CD8 class using the MIRA data. Log10-transformed breadth and depth values were compared by one-way ANOVA with Sidak's multiple comparisons tests. TCRdb holds this immuneACCESS table with in-frame rearrangements only. Some clones are missing; in checked studies, unresolved V genes explain under half, and the rest has no known cause. The V and J calls and clone size were taken over from that table, and D and trimming were inferred from the DNA. In all, the sample holds 120,000 to 150,000 clones, and 88% of those were seen once. The ten largest make up 2% to 2.5% of the sample.

The time point label, as the study defines it: baseline before first vaccination. Samples from vaccinated people were obtained from the UK trials COV001 and COV002, which included a single-blind randomized controlled phase 2/3 trial of AZD1222 (ChAdOx1 nCoV-19) in healthy adults. For TCRbeta chain sequencing, PBMC samples were collected from trial participants at day 0 and at day 28 after the second dose. Taken from the germline V gene, the CDR1 and CDR2 loops are SGDLS and YYNGEE. The junction carries 12 bases between V and J, which are trimmed by 0 bases and 0 bases respectively. The CDR3 contains 16 residues, cysteine and phenylalanine counted. Only the CDR3 portion is preserved as DNA: 48 bases, with reading frame beginning at the first base. Regarding this clone: Its cognate antigen has yet to be identified. No per-base quality is available; no much larger clone lies one base away.

The receptor comes from an adult in good health. Here the sequenced sample was peripheral blood, taken on day 0 of AZD1222 vaccination. The V and J genes are TRBV9 and TRBJ1-1; TRBD1 is perhaps the D gene, given 5 matching bases. CDR3 loop: CASSVAAGTLNTEAFF. Read as DNA, the sequence is TGTGCCAGCAGCGTAGCTGCAGGGACCTTGAACACTGAAGCTTTCTTT.